The 18 T cell receptor beta chains below come from one sample, sequenced in a study of human T cells and chemical hapten exposure (dated by TCRdb to the early 2020s). Receptor libraries were prepared by RACE. Sequencing was performed on a NextSeq 500. TCRdb's own reprocessing of the public reads used fastp at Q25 and MiXCR and kept productive beta chains. Rows are unified per CDR3 protein, each entry keeping the most common DNA and genes. The sample data list tens of thousands of distinct CDR3 sequences, and about a tenth of these were observed just once. The top ten clones comprise over 4% of the sample. The sample's time point label, decoded: pre-sensitization, week 0. This sample's treatment or condition label indicates: therapeutic diphenylcyclopropenone sensitization with weekly scalp DPC. Sample: whole blood, taken in connection with sensitization to the hapten diphenylcyclopropenone (DPC). Receptors originate from a woman aged 50 to 60 with alopecia areata. Some clones in this sample may be carry-over from other donors' samples.

This clonotype has ten or more counts. The J gene is TRBJ2-5, the V gene TRBV5-1; 11 positions agree with TRBD2. The CDR3 is made up of 16 amino acids. CDR1 and CDR2 (germline): SGHRS, YFSETQ. The ends lost 4 bases at V and 1 base at J; junction bases unmatched: 6. CDR3 residues: CASSNTGTSGQETQYF. The DNA of the CDR3 is TGCGCCAGCAGCAACACCGGGACTAGCGGCCAAGAGACCCAGTACTTC.

This clonotype was detected many times. The rearrangement links TRBV27 to TRBJ2-5, with D unclear. V was shortened by 5 bases and J by 4 bases, with 11 bases between the two germline ends. CDR3 length: 13 amino acids. CDR1 and CDR2 from the germline V gene are MNHEY and SMNVEV (reference sequence). CDR3 loop: CASSTFGRETQYF. The CDR3 nucleotides read TGTGCCAGCAGTACCTTTGGGCGAGAGACCCAGTACTTC.

This clonotype came up many times. The genes are TRBV11-2 and TRBJ2-2; the D gene is possibly TRBD2 (6 bases). V lost 4 bases, J lost 5 bases, and 11 bases lay in between. The CDR3 length is 14 residues. CDR1 SGHAT and CDR2 FQNNGV come from the germline V gene. DNA of the CDR3: TGTGCCAGCAGCTGGGACTTGACTACCGGGGAGCTGTTTTTT. This encodes CASSWDLTTGELFF.

This clonotype has at least ten counts. The V gene is TRBV5-6, the J gene TRBJ2-2, with D possibly being TRBD1 or TRBD2 (6 bases each). Germline CDR1 is SGHDT and CDR2 is YYEEEE. The V and J ends lost 2 bases and 7 bases respectively, with 12 bases between them. This CDR3 has 14 amino acids. The CDR3 protein is CASSFHRDFGELFF. The CDR3 DNA is TGTGCCAGCAGCTTCCACAGGGACTTCGGGGAGCTGTTTTTT.

The V call is TRBV11-1, the J call TRBJ2-5, with 7 positions matching TRBD2. The CDR3 extends over 14 amino acids. The ends lost 3 bases at V and 2 bases at J; junction bases unmatched: 3. Germline V gives CDR1 SGHAT, CDR2 FQDESV (reference sequence). CDR3 region: CASSFRGGQETQYF. CDR3 nucleotide sequence: TGTGCCAGCAGCTTCCGCGGGGGACAAGAGACCCAGTACTTC.

This clonotype was counted many times. The chain joins TRBV20-1 to TRBJ2-7, with TRBD1 identical over 12 bases. The CDR3 contains 15 residues. V shed 3 bases, J shed 4 bases, and the junction held 7 bases outside the gene matches. The V gene's germline CDR1 is DFQATT and CDR2 SNEGSKA (reference sequence). This CDR3 reads CSASTGTGGSYEQYF. The CDR3, as DNA: TGCAGTGCTAGTACCGGGACAGGGGGCTCGTACGAGCAGTACTTC.

This clonotype was observed at least ten times. V is TRBV7-8 and J is TRBJ2-3; possible D gene TRBD2, 6 bases. Germline lookup yields CDR1 SGHVS and CDR2 FQNEAQ. V lost 4 bases and J lost 0, with 11 bases in between. This CDR3 is 15 amino acids long. The DNA for the CDR3 is TGTGCCAGCAGCTGGCGGGGCGACAGCACAGATACGCAGTATTTT. Its translation is CASSWRGDSTDTQYF.

This chain links TRBV6-5 with TRBJ1-4; the D gene is possibly TRBD1 (6 bases). This CDR3 has 14 amino acids. Germline CDR1 is MNHEY and CDR2 is SVGAGI. V was shortened by 4 bases and J by 4 bases, with 10 bases between the two germline ends. CDR3 sequence (DNA): TGTGCCAGCAGTTCCGGGGGCCATAATGAAAAACTGTTTTTT. This translates into CASSSGGHNEKLFF.

This clonotype was counted at least ten times. The chain combines TRBV29-1 with TRBJ2-1; the D is unclear. The CDR3 runs 13 residues. CDR1 and CDR2 (germline): SQVTM, ANQGSEA. The V end was cut by 6 bases, the J end by 6 bases, with 15 bases between. The CDR3 bases are TGCAGCGTCTACTACTTAGGGTTCAATGAGCAGTTCTTC. The encoded protein is CSVYYLGFNEQFF.

This clonotype was found a few times. V gene TRBV27 combines with J gene TRBJ1-1, with a weak D call TRBD1 (6 bases). Between the trimmed V and J ends, which lost 5 bases and 1 base, there was a span of 11 bases. Germline-derived CDR1 and CDR2 are MNHEY and SMNVEV (reference sequence). The CDR3 sequence is 14 residues long. This CDR3 reads CASSAMTGNTEAFF. Here the CDR3 DNA reads TGTGCCAGCAGTGCGATGACAGGGAACACTGAAGCTTTCTTT.

This clonotype was counted only a few times. The V call is TRBV18, the J call TRBJ1-5; D unresolved. Trimming took 5 bases from V and 5 from J, leaving 7 bases between them. Germline CDR1 reads KGHSH; CDR2 reads LQKENI. CDR3 size: 12 residues. The CDR3 nucleotides read TGTGCCAGCTCAGCTCAGGATCAGCCCCAGCATTTT. Translating it yields CASSAQDQPQHF.

This clonotype was detected a few times. J is TRBJ1-2 and V is TRBV20-1, with 9 positions matching TRBD1. The V gene's germline CDR1 is DFQATT and CDR2 SNEGSKA (reference sequence). CDR3 length: 12 residues. V shed 4 bases, J shed 6 bases, and the junction held 3 bases outside the gene matches. Here the CDR3 reads CSATTGGHGYTF. For the CDR3, the DNA is TGCAGTGCTACTACAGGGGGCCATGGCTACACCTTC.

The rearrangement links TRBV29-1 to TRBJ2-5; tentatively, D is TRBD2 (5 bases). The length of the CDR3 is 11 residues. Looked up from germline, CDR1 is SQVTM and CDR2 is ANQGSEA. Trimming stripped 6 bases from V and 4 bases from J, with 9 bases between. The CDR3 nucleotides read TGCAGCGTCGGGGTAGGAGAGACCCAGTACTTC. Amino acid sequence: CSVGVGETQYF.

This clonotype was counted many times. This chain uses TRBV6-1 with TRBJ1-5; TRBD1 might be the D (6 bases). Between the trimmed V and J ends, which lost 4 bases and 13 bases, there was a span of 17 bases. The CDR3 has 13 amino acids. The germline CDR1 and CDR2 sequences are MNHNS and SASEGT. CDR3 amino acids: CASSVNRDKVQHF. The CDR3, as DNA: TGTGCCAGCAGTGTCAACCGGGACAAGGTACAGCATTTT.

This chain connects TRBV12-3 or TRBV12-4 to TRBJ1-5, with D unresolved. V lost 6 bases and J lost 6, with 9 bases in between. CDR3 size: 12 residues. The CDR3 nucleotides are TGTGCCAGCAGCATGGGGTTTCAGCCCCAGCATTTT. This encodes CASSMGFQPQHF.

A few counts support this clonotype. V gene TRBV20-1 combines with J gene TRBJ1-1; tentatively, D is TRBD1 (5 bases). From germline, CDR1 is DFQATT and CDR2 SNEGSKA (reference sequence). V lost 8 bases to trimming and J lost 4 bases, with 17 bases between them. This CDR3 contains 13 residues. CDR3 protein: CSSRQGGFTEAFF. The CDR3 DNA is TGCAGTTCCCGTCAGGGTGGGTTCACTGAAGCTTTCTTT.

Details on this clonotype: Since a much larger clone is just one base distant, this may be a read error. The V call is TRBV7-2, the J call TRBJ2-3; maybe TRBD2 (6 bases). The length of the CDR3 is 16 residues. Trimming shortened V by 5 bases and J by 6 bases, and 21 bases separated the two germline ends. Germline V gene sequence: CDR1 SGHTA, CDR2 FQGNSA. CDR3 nucleotides: TGTGCCAGCAGCGCCCAGGTAGCGGTCAGGTATGATACGCAGTATTTT. This translates into CASSAQVAVRYDTQYF.

The rearrangement joins TRBV29-1 to TRBJ1-1; D unclear. This CDR3 comprises 14 residues. CDR1 is SQVTM, CDR2 ANQGSEA, per germline. V gave up 1 base and J gave up 7 bases, with 16 bases separating them. The CDR3 sequence is CSVEVGREPSEAFF. In nucleotides, the CDR3 is TGCAGCGTTGAAGTAGGCAGAGAACCGAGTGAAGCTTTCTTT.